The present TCR beta chain was sequenced within a study of early T cells in non-severe SARS-CoV-2 infection. Study information: The authors sequenced bulk RNA from unsorted whole blood, leaving chains unpaired.

This clonotype showed up many times. Antigen unknown. Overall study findings and caveats: Reliance on VDJdb matching favored anti-spike CD8 responses; private and CD4 specificities were missed.

Tagging with unique molecular identifiers was applied to individual cDNA molecules. TCRdb reprocessed the 5' RACE reads via MiXCR and lists one record per CDR3 protein. This table has 50,000 to 75,000 distinct CDR3 sequences, more than 7% appearing once. Germline V gene data show CDR1 as SGDLS and CDR2 as YYNGEE. The germline V and J ends were trimmed by 3 bases and 4 bases, with 13 bases remaining between them. The CDR3 is 14 residues long. The receptor comes from an adult who was a healthcare worker with PCR-confirmed SARS-CoV-2 infection or an uninfected control (not recorded which). This chain links TRBV9 with TRBJ1-2, with TRBD1 as a possible D gene (6 bases). The input for sequencing was whole blood, taken at baseline. For the CDR3, the DNA is TGTGCCAGCAGCGCGGGGGAACAGGGCTATGGCTACACCTTC. The encoded protein is CASSAGEQGYGYTF.